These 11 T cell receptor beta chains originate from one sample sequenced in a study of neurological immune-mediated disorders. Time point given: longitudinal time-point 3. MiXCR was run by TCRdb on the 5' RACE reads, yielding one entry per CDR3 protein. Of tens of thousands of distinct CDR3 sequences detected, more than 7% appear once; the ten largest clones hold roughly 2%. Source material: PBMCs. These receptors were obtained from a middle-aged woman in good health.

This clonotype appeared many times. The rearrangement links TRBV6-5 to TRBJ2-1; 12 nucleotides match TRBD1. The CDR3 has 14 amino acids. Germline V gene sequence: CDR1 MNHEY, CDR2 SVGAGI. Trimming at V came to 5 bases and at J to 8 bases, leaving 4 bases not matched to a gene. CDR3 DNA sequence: TGTGCCAGCAGTCCAGGGACAGGGGGCGATGAGCAGTTCTTC. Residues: CASSPGTGGDEQFF.

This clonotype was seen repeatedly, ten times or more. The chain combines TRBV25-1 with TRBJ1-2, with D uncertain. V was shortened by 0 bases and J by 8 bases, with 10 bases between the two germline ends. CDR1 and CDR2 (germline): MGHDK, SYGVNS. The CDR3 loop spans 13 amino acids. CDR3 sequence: CASSEYPSLGYTF. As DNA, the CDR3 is TGTGCCAGCAGTGAATATCCCAGTCTAGGCTACACCTTC.

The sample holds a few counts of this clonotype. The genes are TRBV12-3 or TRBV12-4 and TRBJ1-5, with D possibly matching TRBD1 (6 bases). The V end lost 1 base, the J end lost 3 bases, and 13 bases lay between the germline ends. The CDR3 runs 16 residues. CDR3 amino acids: CASSLVGRGNNQPQHF. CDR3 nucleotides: TGTGCCAGCAGTTTAGTGGGCAGGGGAAACAATCAGCCCCAGCATTTT.

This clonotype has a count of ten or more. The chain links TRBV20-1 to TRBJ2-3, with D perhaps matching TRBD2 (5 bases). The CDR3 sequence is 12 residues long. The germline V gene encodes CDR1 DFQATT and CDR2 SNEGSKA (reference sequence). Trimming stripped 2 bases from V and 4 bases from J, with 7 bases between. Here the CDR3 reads CSARRGPDTQYF. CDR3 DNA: TGCAGTGCTAGACGCGGGCCAGATACGCAGTATTTT.

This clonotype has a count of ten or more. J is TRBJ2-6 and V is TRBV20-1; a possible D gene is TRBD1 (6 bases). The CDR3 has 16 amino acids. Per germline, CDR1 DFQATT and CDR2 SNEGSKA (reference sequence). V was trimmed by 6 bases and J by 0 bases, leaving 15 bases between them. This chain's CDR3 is CSAPRGSASGANVLTF. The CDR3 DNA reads TGCAGTGCCCCCAGGGGTTCGGCCTCTGGGGCCAACGTCCTGACTTTC.

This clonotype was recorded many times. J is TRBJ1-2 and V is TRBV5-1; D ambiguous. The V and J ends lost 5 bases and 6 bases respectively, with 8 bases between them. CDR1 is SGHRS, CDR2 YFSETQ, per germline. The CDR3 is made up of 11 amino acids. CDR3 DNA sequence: TGCGCCAGCAGGCGCGGGGATGGCTACACCTTC. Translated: CASRRGDGYTF.

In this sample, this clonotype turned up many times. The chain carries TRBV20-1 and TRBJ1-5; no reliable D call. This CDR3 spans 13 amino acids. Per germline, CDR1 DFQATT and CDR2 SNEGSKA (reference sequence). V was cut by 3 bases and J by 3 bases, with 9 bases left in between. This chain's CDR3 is CSASGSVNQPQHF. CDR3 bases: TGCAGTGCTAGTGGGTCAGTCAATCAGCCCCAGCATTTT.

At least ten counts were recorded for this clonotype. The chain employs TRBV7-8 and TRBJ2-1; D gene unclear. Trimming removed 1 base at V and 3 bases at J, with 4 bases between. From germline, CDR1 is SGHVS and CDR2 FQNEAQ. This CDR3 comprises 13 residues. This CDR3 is CASSLVFYNEQFF. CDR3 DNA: TGTGCCAGCAGCTTAGTATTCTACAATGAGCAGTTCTTC.

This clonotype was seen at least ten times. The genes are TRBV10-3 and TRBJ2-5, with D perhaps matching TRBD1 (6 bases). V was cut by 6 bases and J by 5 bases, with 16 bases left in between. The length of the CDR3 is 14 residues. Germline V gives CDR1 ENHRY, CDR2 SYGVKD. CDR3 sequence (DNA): TGTGCCATCAGACCCGGACAGTTCGGCGAGACCCAGTACTTC. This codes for CAIRPGQFGETQYF.

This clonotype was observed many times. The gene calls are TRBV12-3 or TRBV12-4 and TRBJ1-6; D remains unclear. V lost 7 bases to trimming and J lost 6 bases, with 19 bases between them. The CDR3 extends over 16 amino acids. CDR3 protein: CASTPYRRLFNSPLHF. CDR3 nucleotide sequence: TGTGCCAGCACCCCCTATAGGCGTCTTTTTAATTCACCCCTCCACTTT.

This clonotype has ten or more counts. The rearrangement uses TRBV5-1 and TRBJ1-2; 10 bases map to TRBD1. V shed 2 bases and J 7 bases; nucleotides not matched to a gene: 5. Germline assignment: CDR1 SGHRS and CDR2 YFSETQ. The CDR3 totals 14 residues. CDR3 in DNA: TGCGCCAGCAGCTTCGGGACAGGGGAAGGTGGCTACACCTTC. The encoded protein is CASSFGTGEGGYTF.